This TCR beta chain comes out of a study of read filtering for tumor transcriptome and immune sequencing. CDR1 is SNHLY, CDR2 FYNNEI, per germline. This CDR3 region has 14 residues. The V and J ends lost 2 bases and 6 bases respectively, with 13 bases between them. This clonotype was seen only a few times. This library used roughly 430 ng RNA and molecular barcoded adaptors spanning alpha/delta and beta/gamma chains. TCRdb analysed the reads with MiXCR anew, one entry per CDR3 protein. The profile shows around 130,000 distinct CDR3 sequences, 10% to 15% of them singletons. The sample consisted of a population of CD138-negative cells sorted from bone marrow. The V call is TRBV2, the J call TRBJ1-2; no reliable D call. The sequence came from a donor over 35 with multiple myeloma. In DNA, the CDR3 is TGTGCCAGCAGTGAACAGGCGGAACTTGATGGCTACACCTTC. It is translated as CASSEQAELDGYTF.